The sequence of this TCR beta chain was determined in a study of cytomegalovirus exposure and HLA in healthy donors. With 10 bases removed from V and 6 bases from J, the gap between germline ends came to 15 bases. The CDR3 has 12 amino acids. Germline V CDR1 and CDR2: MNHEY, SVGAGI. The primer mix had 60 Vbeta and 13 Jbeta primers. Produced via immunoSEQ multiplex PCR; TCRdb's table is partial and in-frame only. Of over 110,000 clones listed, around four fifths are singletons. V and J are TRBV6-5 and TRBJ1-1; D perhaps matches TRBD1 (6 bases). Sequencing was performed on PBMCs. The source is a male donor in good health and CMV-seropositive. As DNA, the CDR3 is TGTGCCACCAGGACAGTACTTTCTGAAGCTTTCTTT. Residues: CATRTVLSEAFF.